The 8 T cell receptor beta chains in this list originate from one sample, sequenced in a study of T cell responses to AZD1222 COVID-19 vaccine. Repertoires were generated with immunoSEQ multiplex PCR, while TCRdb's copy carries only in-frame clones and drops some. The table shows fewer than 130,000 clones, with 92% occurring only once. The input for sequencing was peripheral blood, taken on day 0 of AZD1222 vaccination. The receptors here all came from an adult in good health.

The CDR3 here is CASTRGASSYNEQFF. CDR3 DNA sequence: TGTGCCAGCACCCGGGGGGCTAGCTCCTACAATGAGCAGTTCTTC. This chain uses TRBV6-5 with TRBJ2-1; perhaps TRBD2 as D (7 bases). Trimming cost V 7 bases and J 0 bases, with 13 bases left between them. The CDR3 is 15 amino acids. From germline, CDR1 is MNHEY and CDR2 SVGAGI.

The genes are TRBV4-2 and TRBJ2-7; the match to TRBD1 covers 10 bases. Trimming took 6 bases from V and 2 from J; bases not matched to a gene: 7. This CDR3 has 15 amino acids. Per germline, CDR1 LGHNA and CDR2 YNFKEQ. The CDR3 is CASRPGTGDTYEQYF. As DNA, the CDR3 is TGTGCCAGCAGACCCGGGACAGGGGACACCTACGAGCAGTACTTC.

The chain combines TRBV20-1 with TRBJ1-1; D remains unclear. Germline V CDR1 and CDR2: DFQATT, SNEGSKA (reference sequence). This CDR3 region has 13 residues. V lost 3 bases and J 0 bases, leaving 8 bases between the germline ends. CDR3 bases: TGCAGTGCTAGTTTAGGGATGAACACTGAAGCTTTCTTT. Translation: CSASLGMNTEAFF.

The rearrangement links TRBV16 to TRBJ1-2; 7 bases fit TRBD1. In germline, CDR1 is KGHSY, CDR2 FQNENV. The CDR3 extends over 15 amino acids. J gave up 5 bases and V 0 bases, and 6 bases lay outside the gene matches. The DNA of the CDR3 is TGTGCCAGCAGCCAATCGAAGACAGGGCTTTATGGCTACACCTTC. It yields the protein CASSQSKTGLYGYTF. Full variable domain (missing parts from reference TRBV16 and TRBJ1-2): GEEVAQTPKHLVRGEGQKAKLYCAPIKGHSYVFWYQQVLKNEFKFLISFQNENVFDETGMPKERFSAKCLPNSPCSLEIQATKLEDSAVYFCASSQSKTGLYGYTFGSGTRLTVV.

This rearrangement joins TRBV10-3 to TRBJ1-6; 10 bases map to TRBD1. Germline values: CDR1 ENHRY, CDR2 SYGVKD. The CDR3 is 17 amino acids. Trimming removed 1 base from V and 7 bases from J; junction bases left unmatched: 7. In nucleotides, the CDR3 is TGTGCCATCAGTGAGTTCCCTCCGGGACAGGGGAATTCACCCCTCCACTTT. Protein sequence: CAISEFPPGQGNSPLHF.

The genes are TRBV5-4 and TRBJ2-1, with a tentative D call TRBD1 (5 bases). There are 15 residues in the CDR3. Germline-derived CDR1 and CDR2 are SGHNT and YYREEE (reference sequence). Trimming took off 2 bases at V and 2 bases at J, with 11 bases between the two ends. The CDR3 here is CASSFIRGPYNEQFF. Here the CDR3 DNA reads TGTGCCAGCAGCTTTATAAGGGGCCCCTACAATGAGCAGTTCTTC.

This rearrangement joins TRBV5-6 to TRBJ2-2; D may be TRBD1 (5 bases). V was pared by 0 bases and J by 6 bases, with 15 bases between. The CDR3 totals 16 residues. Germline assignment: CDR1 SGHDT and CDR2 YYEEEE. The CDR3 nucleotides are TGTGCCAGCAGCTTGGACCGCAGGGTAACTGCCGGGGAGCTGTTTTTT. Translating gives CASSLDRRVTAGELFF.

The chain uses TRBV7-9 and TRBJ1-3, with D unclear. Germline V gene lookup returns CDR1 SEHNR and CDR2 FQNEAQ (reference sequence). CDR3 length equals 13 residues. Between the trimmed V and J ends, which lost 8 bases and 1 base, there was a span of 9 bases. CDR3 in amino acids: CASHRGSGNTIYF. The CDR3, as DNA: TGTGCCAGCCACAGAGGGTCTGGAAACACCATATATTTT.